The T cell receptor beta chain under discussion was sequenced for a study of OX40 agonist ivuxolimab in advanced cancers. General study results and limits: At doses 0.1 to 3.0 mg/kg, CD4+ and CD8+ clones expanded.

About this clone: The antigen is undetermined.

Deletions cut 3 bases from V and 1 base from J, with 10 bases between. The CDR3 runs to 14 residues. Germline-derived CDR1 and CDR2 are SGHVS and FQNEAQ. This table comes from immunoSEQ multiplex PCR, and its TCRdb copy is limited to in-frame clones, with some not included. The repertoire holds about 83,000 clones, with about 93% as singletons. The TCR sequence derives from an adult with an advanced solid tumor such as melanoma, head and neck, liver or kidney cancer. The chain employs TRBV7-8 and TRBJ2-7; possible D gene TRBD2, 6 bases. The material sequenced was CD4+ or CD8+ T cells sorted from blood, taken in a trial of the OX40 agonist ivuxolimab. The CDR3 protein is CASSLDGSSYEQYF. CDR3 sequence (DNA): TGTGCCAGCAGCTTGGACGGGAGTTCCTACGAGCAGTACTTC. Filled out from reference TRBV7-8 and TRBJ2-7, the complete variable domain reads GAGVSQSPRYKVAKRGQDVALRCDPISGHVSLFWYQQALGQGPEFLTYFQNEAQLDKSGLPSDRFFAERPEGSVSTLKIQRTQQEDSAVYLCASSLDGSSYEQYFGPGTRLTVT.